The sequence of this T cell receptor beta chain was determined in a study of human T cells and chemical hapten exposure. Turning to the study itself: Sensitizing treatment utilized 2% DPC over a roughly 2 cm by roughly 2 cm portion of upper inner arm skin.

Points on this clonotype: Its antigen remains unknown.

Each CDR3 protein is one row after TCRdb ran MiXCR on the RACE reads. The sample lists under 55,000 distinct CDR3 sequences, 9% to 10% occurring once. Time point specified: patch test 3, about 24 weeks after DPC sensitization. Sample treatment: therapeutic diphenylcyclopropenone sensitization with weekly scalp DPC. Whole-study findings and limits: Expanded TCRs created a significantly greater count of big CDR3 similarity clusters than controls did. DPC sensitization left the count of TCRs above 1 in 1000 unchanged. Positively correlated with patch test score were the counts of PT1 expanded TCRs.

This clonotype originated in a woman in her 40s with alopecia areata. Some clones in this sample may be carry-over from other donors' samples. The sample in question was whole blood, obtained in connection with sensitization to the hapten diphenylcyclopropenone (DPC).

CDR3 DNA sequence: TGTGCCAGCAGGTTGGCGGGCCCAGATACGCAGTATTTT. This codes for CASRLAGPDTQYF. The chain has TRBV12-3 or TRBV12-4 and TRBJ2-3; the D gene is possibly TRBD2 (5 bases). The CDR3 is 13 residues long. The V and J ends lost 6 bases and 4 bases respectively, with 11 bases between them.